This T cell receptor (beta chain) was obtained from a study of T cells expressing NK-cell markers. Overall study context: Serological testing identified seven of the eight sequenced donors as HCMV-seropositive and one as seronegative. General study findings and limits: Nothing established the HCMV specificity of expanded NKG2C+ T cell clones. Roughly 6 donors showed dominant NKG2C+ clonotypes comprising about 1.0-7.5% of their CD8+ T cells. One observes that, in a handful of donors, these clonotypes were also the leading ones within the CD3+CD56-NKG2C+ fraction.

TCRdb derives one entry per CDR3 protein from the 5' RACE reads, leaving out DNA. The table for this sample gives 550,000 or so distinct CDR3 sequences. With respect to this clonotype: What it binds is unknown.

The receptor's source is a man aged 18 to 29 in good health. Sequencing input: blood T cells: a sorted CD56 or NKG2C T cell subset, CD4+ or CD8+ T cells, or bulk PBMC T cells (not recorded which).

The CDR3 here is CASSLDGRNTGELFF. The genes are TRBV5-4 and TRBJ2-2; TCRdb returns TRBD2, unconfirmable since there is no DNA. The CDR3 is 15 amino acids. Per germline, CDR1 SGHNT and CDR2 YYREEE (reference sequence).